This T cell receptor beta chain was captured in a study of cytomegalovirus exposure and HLA in healthy donors. Study summary: The approximately 100 million unique TCR beta sequences, from roughly 170 million T cells, were found by an earlier analysis. Study observations and caveats: A later analysis showed HLA-associated TCR beta chains outstripping equally common others in clonal expansion. Several top significant clusters appeared, in a later analysis, to be linked to common viral pathogens. Listed as cytomegalovirus-associated were 150 or so TCR beta chains.

The sample holds a few counts of this clone. No antigen is known for it. This PCR relied on a set of 60 Vbeta primers and 13 Jbeta primers. The assay was immunoSEQ multiplex PCR, and TCRdb's table has in-frame clones only and misses some. This sample has approximately 130,000 clones, with about 80% found just once. The V and J ends lost 3 bases and 4 bases respectively, with 15 bases between them. Germline CDR1 SEHNR, CDR2 FQNEAQ (reference sequence). This CDR3 is built from 15 residues. V usage is TRBV7-9 and J usage is TRBJ1-1; maybe TRBD1 (6 bases). The specimen sequenced was PBMCs. The clonotype originates from a man in his forties or fifties in good health and CMV-seronegative. In DNA form, the CDR3 reads TGTGCCAGCAGCTTTCCCGGGGGGGCGCGCACTGAAGCTTTCTTT. It encodes CASSFPGGARTEAFF.